The following is a T cell receptor (beta chain) sequence with its context. The authors' processing: Amplification of reference gene primers provided the estimated nucleated cell counts. Clones were read by immunoSEQ multiplex PCR, and TCRdb kept only the in-frame ones, dropping some. The DNA was the basis for D and trimming; V, J and clone size are from that table. The sample lists under 200,000 clones, roughly 87% occurring once. This entry is derived from a study of blood T cell repertoires in COVID-19. The wider study: Researchers got acute and convalescent COVID-19 samples from the United States, Italy and Spain. Sources were T cells, B-cell-depleted T cells, or PBMCs; the material itself was cDNA or gDNA.

This CDR3 is built from 18 residues. The sequencing sample was made of peripheral blood. The chain has TRBV21-1 and TRBJ2-7; the DNA was not used to check the table's D call, TRBD1. TRBV21-1 is a known pseudogene. The source is a man aged 60-69 years with active or convalescent COVID-19. The CDR3 region has the DNA TGTGCCAGCAGCAAAGGAATAAGTACCCAAAGGGGATTCTACGAGCAGTACTTC. Its protein product is CASSKGISTQRGFYEQYF.